The clone carrying this T cell receptor (beta chain) was recorded once. The sample comes from a study of cytomegalovirus exposure and HLA in healthy donors. This CDR3 is built from 16 residues. Trimming stripped 3 bases from V and 0 bases from J, with 12 bases between. Germline V gene lookup returns CDR1 SGHRS and CDR2 YFSETQ. The PCR made use of 60 Vbeta and 13 Jbeta primers. Here immunoSEQ multiplex PCR was the method, and the copy in TCRdb shows in-frame clones only, minus some. The sample carries 150,000 to 200,000 clones, roughly four fifths recorded once. The chain couples TRBV5-1 to TRBJ2-2; the D gene is possibly TRBD1 (5 bases). Sequenced: PBMCs. This clonotype was obtained from a girl aged 10 to 17 in good health and CMV-seropositive. The CDR3 region is CASSSDTGTNTGELFF. DNA for the CDR3: TGCGCCAGCAGCTCCGATACAGGAACGAACACCGGGGAGCTGTTTTTT.